The 5 T cell receptor beta chains presented below share a single source sample, sequenced in a study of blood T cell repertoires in COVID-19. TCRdb keeps only in-frame clones here, not all; method: immunoSEQ multiplex PCR. Of 350,000 to 450,000 clones detected, around 83% appear once; the ten largest clones hold over 4.5%. Sequenced: PBMCs or T cells enriched from blood (not recorded which). These receptors were obtained from a woman in her forties or fifties who had recovered from COVID-19.

The chain has TRBV18 and TRBJ2-7; 9 bases are a match to TRBD1. V lost 1 base and J lost 7; bases outside the gene matches: 8. CDR1 and CDR2 (germline): KGHSH, LQKENI. The CDR3 extends over 15 amino acids. This chain's CDR3 is CASSPQGTGIGEQYF. The CDR3 region has the DNA TGTGCCAGCTCACCACAAGGGACAGGGATTGGTGAGCAGTACTTC.

V and J are TRBV19 and TRBJ1-2; the D gene is possibly TRBD1 (5 bases). The germline V and J ends were trimmed by 4 bases and 4 bases, with 13 bases remaining between them. The CDR3 is 14 residues long. Germline-derived CDR1 and CDR2 are LNHDA and SQIVND (reference sequence). In DNA, the CDR3 is TGTGCCAGTAGTACATTGACAGAACCCTATGGCTACACCTTC. This encodes CASSTLTEPYGYTF.

The CDR3 spells CASSLDYYNEQFF. CDR3 nucleotides: TGCGCCAGCAGCTTGGACTATTACAATGAGCAGTTCTTC. This rearrangement joins TRBV5-1 to TRBJ2-1; D unclear. Trimming took 0 bases from V and 4 from J, leaving 5 bases between them. Germline CDR1 is SGHRS and CDR2 is YFSETQ. The CDR3 has 13 residues.

This chain connects TRBV6-5 to TRBJ1-2; D is undetermined. Looked up from germline, CDR1 is MNHEY and CDR2 is SVGAGI. CDR3 size: 15 residues. Trimming removed 8 bases from V and 4 bases from J, with 20 bases in between. CDR3 protein: CASGSGSPYSYGYTF. CDR3 DNA: TGTGCCAGCGGATCGGGGAGCCCTTATAGCTATGGCTACACCTTC.

The chain couples TRBV19 to TRBJ1-2; D is unclear. The germline V gene encodes CDR1 LNHDA and CDR2 SQIVND (reference sequence). V was trimmed by 0 bases and J by 4 bases, leaving 12 bases between them. The CDR3 loop spans 15 amino acids. CDR3 coding DNA: TGTGCCAGTAGTATAGATGGTCAGAGGTCCTATGGCTACACCTTC. Its translation: CASSIDGQRSYGYTF.